This entry lists 18 T cell receptor beta chains sequenced from one sample in a study of blood T cell repertoires in COVID-19. Generated by immunoSEQ multiplex PCR, the TCRdb table keeps only in-frame clones and is missing some. This table has some 200,000 clones, approximately 86% appearing once. Sequencing used peripheral blood. All receptors derive from a man between 40 and 49 years old with active or convalescent COVID-19.

A few counts support this clone. J is TRBJ1-1 and V is TRBV20-1, with D uncertain. Per germline, CDR1 DFQATT and CDR2 SNEGSKA (reference sequence). V was pared by 8 bases and J by 10 bases, with 17 bases between. This CDR3 comprises 11 residues. The CDR3, as DNA: TGCAGTACTGTGGGTTCGCGAGGAGCTTTCTTT. Its protein product is CSTVGSRGAFF.

This sequence joins TRBV6-5 and TRBJ2-1; 11 nucleotides line up with TRBD2. Germline V gives CDR1 MNHEY, CDR2 SVGAGI. The trim removed 4 bases at V and 2 bases at J, leaving 4 bases unmatched. The CDR3 has 16 residues. The CDR3 is CASSSLAGGPYNEQFF. The CDR3 DNA sequence: TGTGCCAGCAGTTCTCTAGCGGGGGGCCCCTACAATGAGCAGTTCTTC.

The V gene is TRBV30, the J gene TRBJ1-5, with 10 bases aligning to TRBD1. Germline values: CDR1 GTSNPN, CDR2 SVGIG (reference sequence). With 1 base clipped from V and 6 bases from J, the junction kept 0 bases outside the gene matches. The CDR3 totals 13 residues. The CDR3 loop reads CAWSGQGAQPQHF. The CDR3 DNA reads TGTGCCTGGAGTGGACAGGGGGCTCAGCCCCAGCATTTT.

This rearrangement joins TRBV5-6 to TRBJ2-7; a possible D gene is TRBD1 (5 bases). The CDR3 sequence is 13 residues long. V lost 3 bases and J lost 5, with 12 bases in between. Germline CDR1 SGHDT, CDR2 YYEEEE. CDR3 sequence (DNA): TGTGCCAGCAGCTCCAGGGCAATCGACGAGCAGTACTTC. Translated, it gives CASSSRAIDEQYF.

This chain uses TRBV19 with TRBJ2-2, with D perhaps matching TRBD1 (6 bases). The CDR3 sequence is 15 residues long. Germline CDR1 and CDR2: LNHDA and SQIVND (reference sequence). The V gene lost 7 bases and the J gene lost 2 bases, with 14 bases spanning the gap. In nucleotides, the CDR3 is TGTGCCAGTAACCCCTGGACAGATAACACCGGGGAGCTGTTTTTT. Amino acids: CASNPWTDNTGELFF.

V and J are TRBV6-6 and TRBJ1-2, with 8 bases identical to TRBD1. With 3 bases clipped from V and 4 bases from J, the junction kept 7 bases outside the gene matches. The CDR3 runs to 15 residues. Germline CDR1 and CDR2: MNHNY and SVGAGI (reference sequence). CDR3 sequence: CASSYQGTGIYGYTF. In nucleotides, the CDR3 is TGTGCCAGCAGTTATCAAGGGACAGGTATCTATGGCTACACCTTC.

The genes are TRBV24-1 and TRBJ2-1, with 11 bases that match TRBD2. Germline assignment: CDR1 KGHDR and CDR2 SFDVKD. The CDR3 spans 15 residues. V lost 3 bases to trimming and J lost 7 bases; unmatched junction nucleotides: 4. In DNA form, the CDR3 reads TGTGCCACCAGTGATCGGGCTAGCGGGGGGAATGAGCAGTTCTTC. Protein sequence: CATSDRASGGNEQFF.

J is TRBJ1-6 and V is TRBV5-4; 7 bases align to TRBD1. The germline V gene has CDR1 SGHNT and CDR2 YYREEE (reference sequence). The CDR3 loop spans 17 amino acids. V shed 0 bases, J shed 3 bases, and the junction held 6 bases outside the gene matches. Here the CDR3 DNA reads TGTGCCAGCAGCTTGGGAACAGGGGCCCACTATAATTCACCCCTCCACTTT. Protein product: CASSLGTGAHYNSPLHF.

This clone was observed a single time. The V call is TRBV28, the J call TRBJ1-3; 7 nucleotides agree with TRBD1. Unmatched junction bases numbered 8, after V lost 7 bases and J lost 8 bases. The CDR3 contains 13 residues. Germline V gene lookup returns CDR1 MDHEN and CDR2 SYDVKM. This CDR3 is CASNKRGRDTIYF. The CDR3 DNA is TGTGCCAGCAACAAAAGGGGGCGAGACACCATATATTTT.

This chain joins TRBV7-3 and TRBJ2-3, with 8 bases lining up with TRBD2. Trimming at V came to 4 bases and at J to 2 bases, leaving 5 bases not matched to a gene. Germline loops: CDR1 SGHTA, CDR2 FQGTGA. This CDR3 has 15 amino acids. CDR3: CASSSTSGYTDTQYF. The CDR3 nucleotides are TGTGCCAGCAGCTCCACTAGCGGTTACACAGATACGCAGTATTTT. Full variable domain (rest looked up from reference TRBV7-3 and TRBJ2-3): GAGVSQTPSNKVTEKGKYVELRCDPISGHTALYWYRQSLGQGPEFLIYFQGTGAADDSGLPNDRFFAVRPEGSVSTLKIQRTERGDSAVYLCASSSTSGYTDTQYFGPGTRLTVL.

The V call is TRBV5-1, the J call TRBJ2-4, with TRBD1 as a possible D gene (6 bases). V was shortened by 4 bases and J by 2 bases, with 10 bases between the two germline ends. Germline V gives CDR1 SGHRS, CDR2 YFSETQ. The CDR3 extends over 14 amino acids. Here the CDR3 reads CASSSTGSKNIQYF. For the CDR3, the DNA is TGCGCCAGCAGCAGCACAGGGTCCAAAAACATTCAGTACTTC.

This clone was counted a single time. V and J are TRBV7-3 and TRBJ2-3, with D perhaps matching TRBD2 (5 bases). The germline gives CDR1 SGHTA, CDR2 FQGTGA. Trimming took 4 bases from V and 5 from J, leaving 10 bases between them. The CDR3 length is 13 residues. The CDR3 nucleotides are TGTGCCAGCAGCTACCTGGGGAGAGATACGCAGTATTTT. Protein product: CASSYLGRDTQYF.

The V and J genes are TRBV7-2 and TRBJ1-1; a possible D gene is TRBD1 (5 bases). Trimming cost V 6 bases and J 4 bases, with 12 bases left between them. Per germline, CDR1 SGHTA and CDR2 FQGNSA. The CDR3 is 13 residues long. The CDR3 DNA follows: TGTGCCAGCAGTTCGGGACTGGGCACTGAAGCTTTCTTT. It translates to CASSSGLGTEAFF.

This chain uses TRBV9 with TRBJ2-3; a possible D gene is TRBD1 (5 bases). Trimming removed 0 bases at V and 1 base at J, with 6 bases between. Germline assignment: CDR1 SGDLS and CDR2 YYNGEE. The length of the CDR3 is 14 residues. The CDR3 here is CASSVVGGTDTQYF. In DNA form, the CDR3 reads TGTGCCAGCAGCGTAGTAGGGGGCACAGATACGCAGTATTTT. The full variable domain, rest sourced from reference TRBV9 and TRBJ2-3, is DSGVTQTPKHLITATGQRVTLRCSPRSGDLSVYWYQQSLDQGLQFLIQYYNGEERAKGNILERFSAQQFPDLHSELNLSSLELGDSALYFCASSVVGGTDTQYFGPGTRLTVL.

The V call is TRBV12-3 or TRBV12-4, the J call TRBJ2-3; D may be TRBD2 (5 bases). The germline V and J ends were trimmed by 7 bases and 4 bases, with 9 bases remaining between them. CDR3 length: 12 residues. The CDR3, as DNA: TGTGCCAGCACGGACTTTCCAGATACGCAGTATTTT. It encodes CASTDFPDTQYF.

This rearrangement joins TRBV27 to TRBJ1-2, with no clear D. The germline V gene encodes CDR1 MNHEY and CDR2 SMNVEV (reference sequence). The ends were cut back, 0 bases at V and 1 base at J, with 15 bases in the middle. This CDR3 contains 17 residues. CDR3 sequence reads: CASSLSSPGLYNYGYTF. The CDR3 DNA is TGTGCCAGCAGTTTATCGAGCCCAGGCCTTTATAACTATGGCTACACCTTC.

V usage is TRBV7-2 and J usage is TRBJ2-5; tentatively, D is TRBD1 (7 bases). V was trimmed by 4 bases and J by 3 bases, leaving 12 bases between them. The germline gives CDR1 SGHTA, CDR2 FQGNSA. The CDR3 has 14 amino acids. Here the CDR3 DNA reads TGTGCCAGCAGCTCCGACAGGGAGGAAGAGACCCAGTACTTC. It specifies CASSSDREEETQYF.

Only a few counts were recorded for this clone. The V gene is TRBV10-1, the J gene TRBJ2-7, with D perhaps matching TRBD2 (5 bases). CDR3 size: 13 residues. Per the germline V gene, CDR1 is WNHNN and CDR2 is SYGVQD (reference sequence). V was clipped by 2 bases and J by 3 bases, with 8 bases between them. This chain's CDR3 is CASSERGNYEQYF. CDR3 sequence (DNA): TGCGCCAGCAGTGAGCGGGGTAACTACGAGCAGTACTTC.